This T cell receptor beta chain derives from a study of blood T cell repertoires in COVID-19. Trimming removed 2 bases from V and 4 bases from J, with 11 bases in between. The CDR3 runs to 14 residues. Per germline, CDR1 SEHNR and CDR2 FQNEAQ (reference sequence). Only in-frame clones appear in the TCRdb table, and some are missing; sequencing was by immunoSEQ multiplex PCR. This table has about 220,000 clones, about nine tenths appearing once. This clonotype was sampled from a man aged 25 to 40 who had recovered from COVID-19. V gene TRBV7-9 combines with J gene TRBJ1-1; TRBD1 might be the D (5 bases). The sample was peripheral blood. CDR3 in DNA: TGTGCCAGCAGCTTACCCGTCGGGGGCACTGAAGCTTTCTTT. It translates to CASSLPVGGTEAFF.